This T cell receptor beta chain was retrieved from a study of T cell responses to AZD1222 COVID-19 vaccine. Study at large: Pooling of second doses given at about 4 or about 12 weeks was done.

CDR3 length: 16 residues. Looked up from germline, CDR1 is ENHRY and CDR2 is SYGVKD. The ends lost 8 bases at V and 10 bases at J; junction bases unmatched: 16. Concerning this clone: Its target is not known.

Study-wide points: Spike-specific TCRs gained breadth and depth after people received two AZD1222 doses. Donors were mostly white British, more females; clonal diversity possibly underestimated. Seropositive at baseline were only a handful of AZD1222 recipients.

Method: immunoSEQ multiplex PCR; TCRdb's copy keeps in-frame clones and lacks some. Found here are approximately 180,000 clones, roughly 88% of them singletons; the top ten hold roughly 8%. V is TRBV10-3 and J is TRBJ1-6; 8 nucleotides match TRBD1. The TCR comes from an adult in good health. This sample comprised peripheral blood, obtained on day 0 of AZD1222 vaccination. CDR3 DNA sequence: TGTGCCATCGGAGGTGCCGGGCTACAGGGGGGATCACCCCTCCACTTT. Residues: CAIGGAGLQGGSPLHF.